Listed below are T cell receptor beta chains from one sample, sequenced in a study of PD-L1 blockade in urothelial cancer. Sequenced by immunoSEQ multiplex PCR; TCRdb stores in-frame clones only, minus some. The sample carries about 17,000 clones, roughly 90% recorded once. Source: PBMCs, taken around atezolizumab (anti-PD-L1) treatment. These receptors were taken from a man in his 70s with urothelial cancer. CDR3s include the opening cysteine and the closing phenylalanine or tryptophan. The order of the fields is clone size, J gene, D gene, V gene, CDR3 DNA, CDR3 protein. A D gene is named only where the DNA matches it firmly. Rows may omit the clone size; those that give it use once, few, many or a size class.

.,TRBJ1-2,.,TRBV4-1,TGCGCCAGCAGCCCCCATGGACAAGACTATGGCTACACCTTC,CASSPHGQDYGYTF
.,TRBJ1-1,TRBD1,TRBV6-5,TGTGCCAGCAGATCGGGGACAGGGGAGACTGAAGCTTTCTTT,CASRSGTGETEAFF
.,TRBJ2-3,.,TRBV5-1,TGCGCCAGCAGCTTGGACACGCGTTCGGGGAGCACAGATACGCAGTATTTT,CASSLDTRSGSTDTQYF
.,TRBJ2-7,.,TRBV14,TGTGCCAGCAGCCAGTTGGGAGAGGGCTACGAGCAGTACTTC,CASSQLGEGYEQYF
few,TRBJ1-2,.,TRBV2,TGTGCCAGCAGTGCGGGAGTGGAGGGCTACACCTTC,CASSAGVEGYTF
.,TRBJ2-7,TRBD1,TRBV5-1,TGCGCCAGCAGCTTGGTAGGGGGCCCGATGGACGAGCAGTACTTC,CASSLVGGPMDEQYF
once,TRBJ1-1,.,TRBV25-1,TGTGCCAGCAGTGAGTCCGTTCGGAGTCGCACTGAAGCTTTCTTT,CASSESVRSRTEAFF
.,TRBJ1-4,.,TRBV10-2,TGCGCCAGCAGTGGTCGATGGGGAGGGGATGAAAAACTGTTTTTT,CASSGRWGGDEKLFF
.,TRBJ1-4,.,TRBV5-1,TGCGCCAGCAGCTTGAATGGCGGGGGGGGTAATGAAAAACTGTTTTTT,CASSLNGGGGNEKLFF
.,TRBJ2-7,TRBD2,TRBV5-4,TGTGCCAGCAGCTTGGCCGGGAGGGACGAGCAGTACTTC,CASSLAGRDEQYF
.,TRBJ1-1,.,TRBV7-9,TGTGCCAGCAGCTTAAGCCAGAACACTGAAGCTTTCTTT,CASSLSQNTEAFF
.,TRBJ2-7,TRBD2,TRBV18,TGTGCCAGCTCATCGTTCGGGACTAGCGGGGGCTTCAGCTCCTACGAGCAGTACTTC,CASSSFGTSGGFSSYEQYF
.,TRBJ2-7,TRBD1,TRBV25-1,TGTGCCAGCAGTGAATTTGGGGACAGGGGTTGGTACGAGCAGTACTTC,CASSEFGDRGWYEQYF
.,TRBJ1-1,.,TRBV10-3,TGTGCCATCAGTGAGAAGCTAACTGAAGCTTTCTTT,CAISEKLTEAFF
.,TRBJ2-2,.,TRBV19,TGTGCCAGTAGTCTTCCCCGGACGGGGATGAACACCGGGGAGCTGTTTTTT,CASSLPRTGMNTGELFF
.,TRBJ2-1,.,TRBV14,TGTGCCAGCAGCCACTCGTCTCCCAATGAGCAGTTCTTC,CASSHSSPNEQFF
.,TRBJ2-5,.,TRBV6-5,TGTGCCAGCCAGGACAGCTTTAGAAGAGAGACCCAGTACTTC,CASQDSFRRETQYF
.,TRBJ2-5,.,TRBV11-2,TGTGCCAGCATCCGAGGGTCGGCCCAAGAGACCCAGTACTTC,CASIRGSAQETQYF
.,TRBJ2-2,.,TRBV6-1,TGTGCCAGCAGTGTTAGTCTAGGGGCCGGGGAGCTGTTTTTT,CASSVSLGAGELFF
.,TRBJ2-5,.,TRBV5-6,TGTGCCAGCAGCTTCTTACAGCCCCAAGAGACCCAGTACTTC,CASSFLQPQETQYF
.,TRBJ2-1,.,TRBV18,TGTGCCAGCTCACCTTCCGTCTCGGGTGAGCAGTTCTTC,CASSPSVSGEQFF